Below are 10 T cell receptor beta chains sequenced from a single sample in a study of cytomegalovirus exposure and HLA in healthy donors (dated by TCRdb to the late 2010s). Preparation of the library involved the immunoSEQ multiplex PCR assay. The multiplex PCR relied on a mix of 60 forward primers for TCR Vbeta segments and 13 reverse primers for TCR Jbeta segments. The immuneACCESS repertoire file appears here via TCRdb, limited to in-frame rearrangements. These files lack a portion of the clones; in checked studies, under half of the deficit traces to unresolved V genes, and the cause of the others is not known. The table for this sample lists 150,000 to 200,000 clones; over 65% of them were counted only once. 2% to 2.5% of the sample is in the top ten clones. The material sequenced was PBMCs. These receptors originate from a man in his 60s in good health and CMV-seronegative.

This clone was seen only a few times. The rearrangement links TRBV6-4 to TRBJ1-2; perhaps TRBD1 as D (5 bases). Trimming stripped 2 bases from V and 7 bases from J, with 8 bases between. Germline CDR1 MRHNA, CDR2 SNTAGT. The CDR3 spans 12 residues. CDR3 region: CASSDEGLGYTF. The DNA of the CDR3 is TGTGCCAGCAGTGACGAGGGACTTGGCTACACCTTC.

This clone was found once. J is TRBJ2-7 and V is TRBV6-5; 9 bases are a match to TRBD1. CDR1 and CDR2 from the germline V gene are MNHEY and SVGAGI. CDR3 size: 15 residues. The ends lost 3 bases at V and 6 bases at J; junction bases unmatched: 9. The CDR3 nucleotides read TGTGCCAGCAGTTATATTGGGACAGGGATGTCCGAGCAGTACTTC. Residues: CASSYIGTGMSEQYF.

The chain links TRBV5-4 to TRBJ2-7; D possibly corresponds to TRBD2 (6 bases). CDR3 length equals 14 residues. Germline CDR1 and CDR2: SGHNT and YYREEE (reference sequence). Trimming removed 0 bases from V and 2 bases from J, with 9 bases in between. The CDR3 loop reads CASSLEGTAYEQYF. CDR3 DNA sequence: TGTGCCAGCAGCTTGGAAGGGACTGCCTACGAGCAGTACTTC.

The DNA for the CDR3 is TGTGCCAGCGGGGGGGGGAATTTTCGTATGGGCTACACCTTC. It encodes CASGGGNFRMGYTF. The chain uses TRBV9 and TRBJ1-2; the D gene is possibly TRBD1 (5 bases). The ends were cut back, 7 bases at V and 8 bases at J, with 21 bases in the middle. Germline V gene sequence: CDR1 SGDLS, CDR2 YYNGEE. There are 14 residues in the CDR3.

CDR3 protein: CASHPGPNTGELFF. CDR3 DNA sequence: TGTGCCAGCCATCCAGGGCCGAACACCGGGGAGCTGTTTTTT. The gene calls are TRBV19 and TRBJ2-2, with D maybe TRBD1 (5 bases). The V end was cut by 9 bases, the J end by 0 bases, with 11 bases between. The CDR3 spans 14 residues. Germline lookup yields CDR1 LNHDA and CDR2 SQIVND (reference sequence).

The J gene is TRBJ1-1, the V gene TRBV9, with 7 bases identical to TRBD1. CDR3 size: 14 residues. Trimming cost V 2 bases and J 3 bases; bases outside gene matches: 4. CDR1 is SGDLS and CDR2 is YYNGEE in the germline V gene. The CDR3 loop reads CASSVTGLDTEAFF. As DNA, the CDR3 is TGTGCCAGCAGCGTGACAGGGTTGGACACTGAAGCTTTCTTT. The full variable domain, completed using reference TRBV9 and TRBJ1-1, is DSGVTQTPKHLITATGQRVTLRCSPRSGDLSVYWYQQSLDQGLQFLIQYYNGEERAKGNILERFSAQQFPDLHSELNLSSLELGDSALYFCASSVTGLDTEAFFGQGTRLTVV.

The chain carries TRBV5-4 and TRBJ1-2; 7 positions agree with TRBD1. CDR3 length: 13 residues. V was clipped by 2 bases and J by 8 bases; unmatched bases: 6. The V gene's germline CDR1 is SGHNT and CDR2 YYREEE (reference sequence). DNA for the CDR3: TGTGCCAGCAGCTTTGACAGGGTGCACGGCTACACCTTC. This sequence encodes CASSFDRVHGYTF.

This chain uses TRBV5-1 with TRBJ2-3; the match to TRBD2 covers 14 bases. Losses at the gene ends were 3 bases for V and 2 bases for J; bases not matched to a gene: 8. Germline-derived CDR1 and CDR2 are SGHRS and YFSETQ. CDR3 length: 18 residues. Here the CDR3 DNA reads TGCGCCAGCAGCTCGTTCCCGACTAGCGGGGGGGCCACAGATACGCAGTATTTT. Protein sequence: CASSSFPTSGGATDTQYF.

The rearrangement uses TRBV18 and TRBJ2-5; D gene ambiguous. The CDR3 is 12 residues long. The V end lost 6 bases, the J end lost 5 bases, and 10 bases lay between the germline ends. Germline CDR1 reads KGHSH; CDR2 reads LQKENI. The CDR3 region has the DNA TGTGCCAGCTCCACCGGGTTCGAGACCCAGTACTTC. Its protein is CASSTGFETQYF.

The J gene is TRBJ2-1, the V gene TRBV19; D remains ambiguous. CDR1 is LNHDA and CDR2 is SQIVND in the germline V gene (reference sequence). The CDR3 extends over 16 amino acids. V lost 1 base and J 4 bases, leaving 14 bases between the germline ends. CDR3 loop: CASSIARSPPYNEQFF. CDR3 DNA: TGTGCCAGTAGTATAGCGCGCTCCCCCCCGTACAATGAGCAGTTCTTC.